This TCR beta chain derives from a study of identical twins (dated by TCRdb to about 2016). The study in broad terms: To test whether fetal clonotypes persist, this study deep-sequenced TCR alpha and beta repertoires from monozygotic twins, from unrelated adults of various ages, and from cord blood. To rule out contamination, replicate twin experiments were performed at different times with different library preparation protocols. The paper's findings and limits, for the study overall: In beta out-of-frame sequences, excess twin sharing was weaker, because having fewer shared sequences lowered the signal-to-noise ratio. Fewer insertions were carried by abundant cord blood beta clonotypes, a similar but weaker trend appeared in young adult naive repertoires, and no such trend appeared in memory repertoires. Invariant T cells such as MAIT and iNKT could partly confound zero-insertion analyses, although diverse VJ usage argued against such confounding for most clonotypes. Because the same donors could not be followed over many years, the conclusions depended on cross-sectional statistical analysis. In monozygotic twins, out-of-frame TCR alpha sharing was systematically underestimated by recombination models, although the models agreed with sharing between unrelated individuals. Compared with coincidental sharing between unrelated individuals, an excess of low generation-probability sequences was observed among out-of-frame TCR alpha sequences shared between twins.

This clonotype was recorded a few times. No antigen is known for it. Per-nucleotide qualities are absent, and no much larger clonotype sits a single base away. Including cysteine and phenylalanine, the CDR3 has 20 amino acids. The read is trimmed to its CDR3 DNA, 60 bases read in frame from base 1. According to the germline V gene (reference sequence), CDR1 reads DFQATT and CDR2 reads SNEGSKA. Trimming takes 3 bases off V and 3 bases off J; junction bases not matched to a gene: 15. Receptor libraries were prepared by 5' RACE. Sequencer: Illumina HiSeq 2000. Template switching introduced a universal primer binding site; the final cDNA contained a unique molecular identifier, enabling accurate counting of TCR cDNA molecules. First-strand cDNA for TCR alpha and beta chains was synthesized from specific primers in the conserved constant-segment region. Each cDNA library was double barcoded, with a SMART-Mk sample barcode plus Illumina barcodes, to control for contamination. TruSeq adapter sequences along with Illumina sample barcodes were introduced in two successive PCR steps. The Illumina HiSeq platform was used with custom primers to sequence TCR alpha and beta cDNA libraries. In the authors' own workflow: Unique molecular identifiers were extracted from raw reads with MiGEC, and CDR3 positions were determined with MiXCR. Recombination models were inferred per individual with the repgenHMM and IGoR tools using an EM algorithm. The analysis of shared clonotypes was done with the tcR package in R, with sharing normalized by the product of cloneset sizes. To study raw recombination free of thymic and clonal selection effects, out-of-frame nonproductive sequences were analyzed. TCRdb took the public reads, trimmed them with fastp at Q25, ran MiXCR for clone calling and kept in-frame beta chains. Rows merge per CDR3 protein into single entries with the most common DNA and genes. The V and J calls here are based on TCRdb, not the publication. Across this sample there are hundreds of thousands of distinct CDR3 sequences, with roughly 18% seen only once. Around 13% of the sample goes to the ten largest clones.

Every donor in the study was a healthy Caucasian. Three pairs of female monozygotic twins, all aged roughly 18 to 30 years, were included in the twin cohort. RNA for TCR libraries was isolated from peripheral blood mononuclear cells. This sample also belongs to another study, concerning T cells expressing NK-cell markers. The second study's paper adds: Three sorted T-cell subsets (CD3+CD56+NKG2C+, CD3+CD56+NKG2C- and CD3+CD56-NKG2C+) from under 10 donors had their TCR beta-chain repertoires profiled. Among the eight sequenced donors, seven were HCMV-seropositive and one was HCMV-seronegative. In several experiments an anti-gammadeltaTCR antibody was added to restrict sorting to alphabetaTCR-expressing T cells. In over 5 donors, the dominant CD3+CD56+NKG2C+ clonotypes were among the top 10 CD8+ clonotypes and accounted for roughly 1.0-8% of CD8+ T cells. Those dominant clonotypes were again the most abundant among CD3+CD56-NKG2C+ cells in a few donors, at about 28.3-65%. It remained unclear whether the expanded NKG2C-expressing T cell clones were specific for HCMV antigens. The eight sequenced donors were randomly selected healthy volunteers, three men and five women. A commercial ELISA kit detecting HCMV-specific IgG in serum was used to determine HCMV serostatus. For several donors, bulk peripheral blood T-cell repertoires were additionally sequenced from unsorted PBMC. MIGEC was used to demultiplex reads and group the reads by UMI, and MiTCR was used to assemble and quantify clonotypes. To remove erroneous sequences, TCR cDNA sequences were retained only when supported by two or more reads. The tcR package was used for downstream repertoire analysis, with clonotypes matched between fractions based on CDR3 nucleotide sequence plus V segment. VDJmatch was used to annotate antigen specificity against VDJdb, with one amino acid substitution in CDR3 permitted.

The chain uses TRBV20-1 and TRBJ2-3; 16 bases in the middle match TRBD2. Sequences were obtained from PBMCs. The TCR was taken from a woman in her late teens or twenties in good health. The sequenced DNA is TGCAGTGCTAGGGATATGGATAGGGGACTAGCGGGAGGGTTTACAGATACGCAGTATTTT. It translates to CSARDMDRGLAGGFTDTQYF.